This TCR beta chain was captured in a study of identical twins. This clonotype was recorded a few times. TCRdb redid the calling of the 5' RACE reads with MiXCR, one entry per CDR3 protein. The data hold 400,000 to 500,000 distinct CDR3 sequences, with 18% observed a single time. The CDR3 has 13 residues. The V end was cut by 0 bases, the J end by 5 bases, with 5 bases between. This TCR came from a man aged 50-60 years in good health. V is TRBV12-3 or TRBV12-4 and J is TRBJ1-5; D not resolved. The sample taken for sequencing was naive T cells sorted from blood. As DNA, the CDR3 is TGTGCCAGCAGTTTAGCCAGGTATCAGCCCCAGCATTTT. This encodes CASSLARYQPQHF.